Below, one T cell receptor (beta chain) is given with its context. The sample comes from a study of shared T cell receptors in the human thymus. Measured with immunoSEQ multiplex PCR; TCRdb has only the in-frame clones, and not every one. The sample consists of 550,000 to 800,000 clones, roughly 88% of them appearing once. This CDR3 contains 18 residues. CDR1 and CDR2 (germline): LGHNA, YSLEER. V lost 0 bases to trimming and J lost 4 bases, with 21 bases between them. The same sample was also studied in work on human thymus T cells.

Source material: thymocytes. The receptor's source is a girl younger than two with a congenital heart defect. The chain recombines TRBV4-3 with TRBJ1-2; D is possibly TRBD1 (5 bases). CDR3 sequence reads: CASSQDHGGANNLYGYTF. The CDR3 DNA reads as TGCGCCAGCAGCCAAGATCACGGTGGGGCCAATAACCTCTATGGCTACACCTTC.